The present TCR beta chain was sequenced within a study of cytomegalovirus exposure and HLA in healthy donors. CDR1 SGHVS and CDR2 FQNEAQ come from the germline V gene. CDR3 length: 15 amino acids. Trimming cost V 8 bases and J 6 bases, with 20 bases left between them. Use of 60 Vbeta and 13 Jbeta primers characterized the PCR. Assay: immunoSEQ multiplex PCR; the TCRdb copy retains only in-frame clones and omits some. The sample gives around 110,000 clones, roughly 70% of which show up once; over 1.5% is in the top ten. Study-wide points: The study flagged roughly 160 TCR beta chains as cytomegalovirus-associated.

On this clone: What it recognizes is unknown.

The receptor's source is a woman aged 18-30 years in good health and CMV-seronegative. The chain carries TRBV7-8 and TRBJ1-5, with D maybe TRBD1 (6 bases). The source material was PBMCs. CDR3 DNA: TGTGCCAGCGACCGGGAAAGGGGGAGTCTTCAGCCCCAGCATTTT. Translating it yields CASDRERGSLQPQHF.